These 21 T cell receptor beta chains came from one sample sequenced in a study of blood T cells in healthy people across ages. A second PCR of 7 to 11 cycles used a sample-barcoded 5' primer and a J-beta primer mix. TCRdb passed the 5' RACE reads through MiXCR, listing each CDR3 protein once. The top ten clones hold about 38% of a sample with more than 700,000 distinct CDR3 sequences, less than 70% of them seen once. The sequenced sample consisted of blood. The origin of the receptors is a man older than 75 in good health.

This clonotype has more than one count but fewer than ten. In DNA, the CDR3 is TGTGCCAGCAGGCAGGGTATCCAAGAGACCCAGTACTTC. This codes for CASRQGIQETQYF. The V call is TRBV28, the J call TRBJ2-5; a weak D match, TRBD1 (5 bases). The V end lost 6 bases, the J end lost 1 base, and 9 bases lay between the germline ends. This CDR3 is built from 13 residues. Germline CDR1 and CDR2: MDHEN and SYDVKM.

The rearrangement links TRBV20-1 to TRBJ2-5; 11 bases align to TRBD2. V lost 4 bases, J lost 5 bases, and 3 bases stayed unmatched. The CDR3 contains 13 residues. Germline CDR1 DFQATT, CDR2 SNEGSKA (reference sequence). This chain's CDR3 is CSAIAGGLETQYF. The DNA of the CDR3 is TGCAGTGCTATAGCGGGAGGGCTGGAGACCCAGTACTTC.

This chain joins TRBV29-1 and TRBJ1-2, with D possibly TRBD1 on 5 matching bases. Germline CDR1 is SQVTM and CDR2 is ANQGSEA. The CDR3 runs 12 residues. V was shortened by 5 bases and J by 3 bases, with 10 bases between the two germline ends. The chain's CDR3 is CSVRTLDYGYTF. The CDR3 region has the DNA TGCAGCGTTAGGACACTAGACTATGGCTACACCTTC.

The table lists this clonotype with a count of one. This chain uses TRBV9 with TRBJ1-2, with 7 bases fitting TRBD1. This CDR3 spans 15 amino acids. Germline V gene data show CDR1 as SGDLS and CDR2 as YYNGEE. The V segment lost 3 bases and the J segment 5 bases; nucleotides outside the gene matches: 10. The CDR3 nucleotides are TGTGCCAGCAGCGCACGGGACAGTGGATTATATGGCTACACCTTC. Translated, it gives CASSARDSGLYGYTF.

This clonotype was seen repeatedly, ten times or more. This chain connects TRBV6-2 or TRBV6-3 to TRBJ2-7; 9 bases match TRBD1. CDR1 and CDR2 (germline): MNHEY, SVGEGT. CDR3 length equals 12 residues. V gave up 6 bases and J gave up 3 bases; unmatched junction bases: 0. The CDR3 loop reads CASRDRGYEQYF. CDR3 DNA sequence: TGTGCCAGCAGGGACAGGGGCTACGAGCAGTACTTC.

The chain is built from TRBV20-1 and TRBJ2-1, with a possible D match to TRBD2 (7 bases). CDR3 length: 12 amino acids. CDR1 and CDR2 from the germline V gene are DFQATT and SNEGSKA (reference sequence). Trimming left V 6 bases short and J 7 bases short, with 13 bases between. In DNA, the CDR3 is TGCAGTGCAGGGGGAGGGCTGAATGAGCAGTTCTTC. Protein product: CSAGGGLNEQFF.

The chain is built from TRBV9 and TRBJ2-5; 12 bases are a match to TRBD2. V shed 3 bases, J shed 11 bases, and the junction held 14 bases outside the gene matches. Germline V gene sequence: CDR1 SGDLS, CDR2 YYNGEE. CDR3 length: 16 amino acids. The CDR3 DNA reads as TGTGCCAGCAGCGGACGACTAGCGGGAGTGGGCAATGAGCAGTACTTC. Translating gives CASSGRLAGVGNEQYF.

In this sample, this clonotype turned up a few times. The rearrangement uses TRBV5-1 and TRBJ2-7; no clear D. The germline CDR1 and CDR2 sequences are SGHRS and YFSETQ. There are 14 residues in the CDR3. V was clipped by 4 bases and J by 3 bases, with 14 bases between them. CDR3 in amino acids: CASSIRPASYEQYF. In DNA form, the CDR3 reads TGCGCCAGCAGCATTCGCCCGGCTAGCTACGAGCAGTACTTC.

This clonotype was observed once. In DNA form, the CDR3 reads TGTGCCAGCAGTTCGCGGGGGATCTCCTACAATGAGCAGTACTTC. It translates to CASSSRGISYNEQYF. The chain employs TRBV13 and TRBJ2-7; 7 positions match TRBD2. This CDR3 contains 15 residues. Looked up from germline, CDR1 is PRHDT and CDR2 is FYEKMQ (reference sequence). V gave up 6 bases and J gave up 7 bases; unmatched junction bases: 15.

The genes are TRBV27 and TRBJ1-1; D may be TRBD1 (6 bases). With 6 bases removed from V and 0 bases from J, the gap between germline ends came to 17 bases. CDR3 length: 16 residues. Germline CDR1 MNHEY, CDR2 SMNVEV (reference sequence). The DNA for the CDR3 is TGTGCCAGCAGCCCCCCGGGGGGCAGGGTGAACACTGAAGCTTTCTTT. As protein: CASSPPGGRVNTEAFF.

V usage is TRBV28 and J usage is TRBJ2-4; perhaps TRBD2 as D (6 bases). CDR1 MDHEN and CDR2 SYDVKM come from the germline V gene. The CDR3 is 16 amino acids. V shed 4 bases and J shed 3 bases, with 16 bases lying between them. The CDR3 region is CASSSRRGSGKNIQYF. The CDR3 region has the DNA TGTGCCAGCAGTTCCCGACGGGGGAGTGGCAAAAACATTCAGTACTTC.

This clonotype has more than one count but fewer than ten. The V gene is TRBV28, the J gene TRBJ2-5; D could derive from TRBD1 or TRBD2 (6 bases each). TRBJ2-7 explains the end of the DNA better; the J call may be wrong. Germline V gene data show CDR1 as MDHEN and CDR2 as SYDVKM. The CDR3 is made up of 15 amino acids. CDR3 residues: CASRTRGPGGYEQYF. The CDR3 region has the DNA TGTGCCAGCCGAACCAGGGGCCCCGGGGGTTACGAGCAGTACTTC.

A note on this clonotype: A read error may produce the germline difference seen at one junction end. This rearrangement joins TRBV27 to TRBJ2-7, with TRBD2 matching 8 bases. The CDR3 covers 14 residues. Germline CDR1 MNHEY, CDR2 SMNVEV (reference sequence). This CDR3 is CASSFKRERYEQYF. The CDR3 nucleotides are TGTGCCAGCAGTTTCAAGCGGGAGAGGTACGAGCAGTATTTC.

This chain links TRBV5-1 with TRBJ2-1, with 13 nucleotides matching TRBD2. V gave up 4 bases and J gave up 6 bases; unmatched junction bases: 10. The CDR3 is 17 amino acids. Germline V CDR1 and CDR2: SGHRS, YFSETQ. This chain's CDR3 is CASSAGTSGMGVNEQFF. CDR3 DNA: TGCGCCAGCAGCGCCGGGACTAGCGGGATGGGGGTCAATGAGCAGTTCTTC.

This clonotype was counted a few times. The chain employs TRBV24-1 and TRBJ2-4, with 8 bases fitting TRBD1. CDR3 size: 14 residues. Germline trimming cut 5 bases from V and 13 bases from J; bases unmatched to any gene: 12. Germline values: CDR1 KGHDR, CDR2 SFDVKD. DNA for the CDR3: TGTGCCACCAGTGTAGCAGGGGGCATTCGGGAGCAGTACTTC. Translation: CATSVAGGIREQYF.

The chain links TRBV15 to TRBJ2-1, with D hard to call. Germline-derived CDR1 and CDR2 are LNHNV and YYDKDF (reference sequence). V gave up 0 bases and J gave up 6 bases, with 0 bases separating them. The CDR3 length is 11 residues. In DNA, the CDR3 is TGTGCCACCAGCAGAGACAATGAGCAGTTCTTC. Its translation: CATSRDNEQFF.

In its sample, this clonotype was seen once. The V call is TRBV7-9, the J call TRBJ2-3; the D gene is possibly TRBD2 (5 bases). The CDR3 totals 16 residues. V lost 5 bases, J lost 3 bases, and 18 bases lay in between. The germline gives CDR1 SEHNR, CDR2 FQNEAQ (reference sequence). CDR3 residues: CASSPPAGPETDTQYF. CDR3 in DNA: TGTGCCAGCAGCCCCCCCGCGGGTCCCGAAACAGATACGCAGTATTTT.

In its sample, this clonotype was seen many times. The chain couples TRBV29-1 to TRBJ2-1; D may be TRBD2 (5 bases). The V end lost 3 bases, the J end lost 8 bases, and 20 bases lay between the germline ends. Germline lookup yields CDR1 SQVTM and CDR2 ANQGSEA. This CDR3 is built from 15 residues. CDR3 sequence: CSVEGRSSSRDEQFF. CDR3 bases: TGCAGCGTTGAGGGCAGGAGCTCCTCGAGGGATGAGCAGTTCTTC.

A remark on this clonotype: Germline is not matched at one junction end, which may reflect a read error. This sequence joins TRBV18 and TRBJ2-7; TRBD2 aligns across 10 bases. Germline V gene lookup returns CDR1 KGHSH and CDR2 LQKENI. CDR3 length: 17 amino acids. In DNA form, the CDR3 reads TGTGCCAGCTCGCCACCGAGGGTAGCGGGAGGAGAAGGCGAGCAGTACTTC. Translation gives CASSPPRVAGGEGEQYF.

The CDR3 nucleotides read TGTGCCAGCAGGACCGGGACTCAAGTCTACGAGCAGTACTTC. It codes for CASRTGTQVYEQYF. This chain uses TRBV6-2 or TRBV6-3 with TRBJ2-4; maybe TRBD2 (6 bases). The DNA matches TRBJ2-7 better at its end, which makes the J call doubtful. Looked up from germline, CDR1 is MNHEY and CDR2 is SVGEGT. This CDR3 region has 14 residues.

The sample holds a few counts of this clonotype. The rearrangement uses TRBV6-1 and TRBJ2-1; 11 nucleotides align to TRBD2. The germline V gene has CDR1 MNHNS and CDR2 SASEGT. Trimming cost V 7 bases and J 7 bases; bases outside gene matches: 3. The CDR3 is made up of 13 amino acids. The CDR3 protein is CASKIAGGNEQFF. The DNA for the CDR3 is TGTGCCAGCAAAATAGCGGGAGGGAATGAGCAGTTCTTC.